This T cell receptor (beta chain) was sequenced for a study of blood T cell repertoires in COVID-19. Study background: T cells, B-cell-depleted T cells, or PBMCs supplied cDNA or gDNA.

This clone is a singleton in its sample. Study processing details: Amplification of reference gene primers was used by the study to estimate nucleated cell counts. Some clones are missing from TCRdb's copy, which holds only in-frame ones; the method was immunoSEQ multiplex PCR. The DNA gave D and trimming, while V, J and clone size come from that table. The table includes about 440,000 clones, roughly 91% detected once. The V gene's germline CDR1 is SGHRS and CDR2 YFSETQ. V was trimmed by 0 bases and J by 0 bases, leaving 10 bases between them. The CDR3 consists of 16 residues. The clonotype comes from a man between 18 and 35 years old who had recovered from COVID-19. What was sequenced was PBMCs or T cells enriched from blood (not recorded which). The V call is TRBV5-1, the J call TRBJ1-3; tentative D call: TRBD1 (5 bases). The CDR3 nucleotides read TGCGCCAGCAGCTTGGGACAGCAGAGCTCTGGAAACACCATATATTTT. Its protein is CASSLGQQSSGNTIYF.